This paragraph reports one TCR beta chain. The repertoire was sequenced with immunoSEQ multiplex PCR; TCRdb's copy has only in-frame clones and lacks some. The data show over 150,000 clones, with 70% to 85% seen just once and roughly 0.62% held by the top ten. The data originate from a study of blood T cell repertoires in COVID-19. About the study: Specimens from acute and convalescent COVID-19 originated in the United States, Italy and Spain.

The CDR3 has 14 residues. The germline V gene encodes CDR1 MDHEN and CDR2 SYDVKM. The V and J ends lost 5 bases and 2 bases, in that order; junction bases with no gene match: 4. The genes are TRBV28 and TRBJ1-2, with TRBD1 matching over 8 bases. Sequencing used peripheral blood. The TCR originated in a man aged 55 to 70 with COVID-19, enrolled during active disease. Here the CDR3 reads CASSGGQENYGYTF. The CDR3 nucleotides are TGTGCCAGCAGTGGGGGACAGGAGAACTATGGCTACACCTTC.